This T cell receptor (beta chain) was identified during a study of cytomegalovirus exposure and HLA in healthy donors. The primer mix had 60 Vbeta and 13 Jbeta primers. The repertoire was sequenced with immunoSEQ multiplex PCR; TCRdb's copy has only in-frame clones and lacks some. The table shows about 59,000 clones, with roughly 77% occurring only once. The CDR3 extends over 11 amino acids. Germline values: CDR1 DFQATT, CDR2 SNEGSKA (reference sequence). V dropped 8 bases and J dropped 5 bases, with 12 bases sitting between them. Sequenced: PBMCs. The clonotype originates from a man aged 25 to 40 in good health and CMV-seropositive. This sequence joins TRBV20-1 and TRBJ1-2; D is ambiguous. CDR3: CSHSTEYGYTF. CDR3 in DNA: TGCAGTCACTCGACGGAGTATGGCTACACCTTC.